Listed here are 14 T cell receptor beta chains from one sample, sequenced in a study of cytomegalovirus exposure and HLA in healthy donors. Primers included in the PCR were 60 Vbeta and 13 Jbeta primers. The assay was immunoSEQ multiplex PCR, and TCRdb's table has in-frame clones only and misses some. The sample contains around 100,000 clones, around three quarters of which appear only once. The source material was PBMCs. The receptors were gathered from a young woman in good health and CMV-seropositive.

A single count supports this clone. The rearrangement uses TRBV6-1 and TRBJ2-5; 7 bases map to TRBD1. Germline V gene data show CDR1 as MNHNS and CDR2 as SASEGT. This CDR3 has 14 amino acids. Trimming cost V 5 bases and J 1 base; bases outside gene matches: 4. The CDR3 DNA reads TGTGCCAGCAGTCCTGGGACAGTCCAAGAGACCCAGTACTTC. Translation: CASSPGTVQETQYF.

Here the CDR3 DNA reads TGCGCCAGCAGCTTGGCCGAGCGGGAGCCATACAATGAGCAGTTCTTC. This sequence encodes CASSLAEREPYNEQFF. This chain uses TRBV5-1 with TRBJ2-1, with TRBD2 identical over 8 bases. This CDR3 region has 16 residues. V shed 0 bases and J 4 bases; nucleotides not matched to a gene: 6. Germline V gene lookup returns CDR1 SGHRS and CDR2 YFSETQ.

CDR3 sequence: CASSQDRNYGYTF. The DNA for the CDR3 is TGTGCCAGCTCTCAGGACAGAAACTATGGCTACACCTTC. The rearrangement uses TRBV25-1 and TRBJ1-2; D perhaps matches TRBD1 (6 bases). The CDR3 has 13 residues. The V gene lost 8 bases and the J gene lost 2 bases, with 12 bases spanning the gap. Germline V gene lookup returns CDR1 MGHDK and CDR2 SYGVNS.

This clone appeared a single time. The chain joins TRBV4-3 to TRBJ2-3; 7 bases agree with TRBD2. CDR3 length: 16 amino acids. CDR1 is LGHNA, CDR2 YSLEER, per germline. The V segment lost 0 bases and the J segment 2 bases; nucleotides outside the gene matches: 5. Here the CDR3 reads CASSQDPSGYTDTQYF. In nucleotides, the CDR3 is TGCGCCAGCAGCCAAGACCCTAGCGGCTACACAGATACGCAGTATTTT.

The chain recombines TRBV7-6 with TRBJ2-2, with TRBD1 matching 7 bases. J gave up 2 bases and V 1 base, and 7 bases lay outside the gene matches. CDR3 length: 17 amino acids. Germline lookup yields CDR1 SGHVS and CDR2 FNYEAQ. CDR3: CASSLGVTGDNTGELFF. CDR3 DNA: TGTGCCAGCAGCTTAGGTGTAACAGGGGACAACACCGGGGAGCTGTTTTTT.

The chain links TRBV9 to TRBJ2-1; weak D call: TRBD2 (6 bases). Per the germline V gene, CDR1 is SGDLS and CDR2 is YYNGEE. CDR3 size: 13 residues. The V end was cut by 1 base, the J end by 8 bases, with 10 bases between. The CDR3 loop is CASSVWRGDEQFF. The CDR3 DNA is TGTGCCAGCAGCGTATGGCGCGGGGATGAGCAGTTCTTC. The variable domain in full, with the rest retrieved from reference TRBV9 and TRBJ2-1, is DSGVTQTPKHLITATGQRVTLRCSPRSGDLSVYWYQQSLDQGLQFLIQYYNGEERAKGNILERFSAQQFPDLHSELNLSSLELGDSALYFCASSVWRGDEQFFGPGTRLTVL.

The rearrangement links TRBV5-1 to TRBJ2-5, with TRBD2 matching over 15 bases. V lost 3 bases, J lost 4 bases, and 4 bases stayed unmatched. The CDR3 runs to 16 residues. Germline loops: CDR1 SGHRS, CDR2 YFSETQ. CDR3 DNA sequence: TGCGCCAGCAGCTCGGGACTAGCGGGAGGATCAGAGACCCAGTACTTC. Its translation is CASSSGLAGGSETQYF. Together with reference TRBV5-1 and TRBJ2-5, the CDR3 gives the full variable domain: KAGVTQTPRYLIKTRGQQVTLSCSPISGHRSVSWYQQTPGQGLQFLFEYFSETQRNKGNFPGRFSGRQFSNSRSEMNVSTLELGDSALYLCASSSGLAGGSETQYFGPGTRLLVL.

The table lists this clone with a count of one. The chain uses TRBV11-2 and TRBJ1-1, with 7 positions matching TRBD1. CDR1 is SGHAT and CDR2 is FQNNGV in the germline V gene. V dropped 0 bases and J dropped 4; count of bases not matched to a gene: 2. This CDR3 spans 14 amino acids. The CDR3 nucleotides read TGTGCCAGCAGCTTAGAGCCAGGGGGCACTGAAGCTTTCTTT. Translation: CASSLEPGGTEAFF.

V gene TRBV5-4 combines with J gene TRBJ1-2, with D perhaps TRBD1 (5 bases). Germline CDR1 SGHNT, CDR2 YYREEE (reference sequence). CDR3 length equals 15 residues. V was pared by 4 bases and J by 4 bases, with 17 bases between. Here the CDR3 DNA reads TGTGCCAGCAGCCCTGGAACGAACGGGGGCTATGGCTACACCTTC. It encodes CASSPGTNGGYGYTF.

The sample holds a few counts of this clone. The chain has TRBV10-3 and TRBJ2-1, with 10 positions matching TRBD1. There are 13 residues in the CDR3. Trimming removed 8 bases from V and 5 bases from J; junction bases left unmatched: 3. The germline CDR1 and CDR2 sequences are ENHRY and SYGVKD. The CDR3 spells CAIGTGVDNEQFF. CDR3 in DNA: TGTGCCATCGGGACAGGGGTTGACAATGAGCAGTTCTTC.

The rearrangement joins TRBV7-3 to TRBJ2-1, with TRBD2 matching 8 bases. CDR1 and CDR2 from the germline V gene are SGHTA and FQGTGA. The CDR3 sequence is 16 residues long. V gave up 3 bases and J gave up 0 bases; unmatched junction bases: 4. This CDR3 reads CASSFSGASSYNEQFF. CDR3 nucleotide sequence: TGTGCCAGCAGCTTTAGCGGGGCCAGCTCCTACAATGAGCAGTTCTTC. Full variable domain (rest looked up from reference TRBV7-3 and TRBJ2-1): GAGVSQTPSNKVTEKGKYVELRCDPISGHTALYWYRQSLGQGPEFLIYFQGTGAADDSGLPNDRFFAVRPEGSVSTLKIQRTERGDSAVYLCASSFSGASSYNEQFFGPGTRLTVL.

This clone was detected only a few times. CDR3 DNA: TGTGCCAGCAGCTTAGAACGGGGAGGAGGATCTTACGAGCAGTACTTC. Its translation: CASSLERGGGSYEQYF. The chain combines TRBV11-3 with TRBJ2-5; TRBD2 might be the D (6 bases). TRBJ2-7 explains the end of the DNA better; the J call may be wrong. The germline V gene has CDR1 SGHNT and CDR2 YENEEA. CDR3 length: 16 amino acids.

The V gene is TRBV5-1, the J gene TRBJ1-4; 8 nucleotides line up with TRBD1. The CDR3 has 18 residues. Germline V CDR1 and CDR2: SGHRS, YFSETQ. V was pared by 4 bases and J by 1 base, with 12 bases of the junction left unmatched. CDR3 sequence reads: CASSQGPGGSQTNEKLFF. The CDR3 DNA is TGCGCCAGCAGCCAAGGACCAGGGGGCTCCCAAACTAATGAAAAACTGTTTTTT.

A few counts support this clone. This chain uses TRBV2 with TRBJ2-3; D might be TRBD1 (6 bases). CDR3 size: 18 residues. Germline V gives CDR1 SNHLY, CDR2 FYNNEI. Trimming removed 6 bases at V and 3 bases at J, with 25 bases between. The CDR3 loop is CASRDRSEWVEGTDTQYF. As DNA, the CDR3 is TGTGCCAGCAGAGACAGGAGCGAGTGGGTTGAGGGGACAGATACGCAGTATTTT.